Following are 17 T cell receptor beta chains from one sample sequenced in a study of technical replicates of blood from a few donors. The protocol was immunoSEQ multiplex PCR, while the TCRdb copy is restricted to in-frame clones and leaves out a portion. The data show about 79,000 clones, 85% to 95% seen once. The sample was T cells isolated from PBMCs. The receptors derive from a human donor in good health.

This chain uses TRBV5-3 with TRBJ1-5; 7 bases map to TRBD1. TRBV5-3 is classed as an ORF, of uncertain function. The junction had 5 bases not matched to a gene; V was cut back by 2 bases and J by 0 bases. CDR3 length equals 16 residues. This CDR3 reads CARSLGGPYSNQPQHF. The CDR3 bases are TGTGCCAGAAGCTTAGGGGGCCCCTATAGCAATCAGCCCCAGCATTTT.

This rearrangement joins TRBV2 to TRBJ1-2; tentatively, D is TRBD1 (6 bases). This CDR3 is 12 amino acids long. Per germline, CDR1 SNHLY and CDR2 FYNNEI. V was trimmed by 6 bases and J by 7 bases, leaving 12 bases between them. CDR3 loop: CASSAGGGGYTF. CDR3 nucleotide sequence: TGTGCCAGCAGCGCTGGGGGCGGTGGCTACACCTTC. Based on the CDR3 plus reference TRBV2 and TRBJ1-2, the full variable domain is EPEVTQTPSHQVTQMGQEVILRCVPISNHLYFYWYRQILGQKVEFLVSFYNNEISEKSEIFDDQFSVERPDGSNFTLKIRSTKLEDSAMYFCASSAGGGGYTFGSGTRLTVV.

The V gene is TRBV6-1, the J gene TRBJ2-7; TRBD1 matches 8 bases. Germline loops: CDR1 MNHNS, CDR2 SASEGT. The CDR3 totals 14 residues. J lost 2 bases, V lost 6 bases, and 6 bases had no gene match. In nucleotides, the CDR3 is TGTGCCAGCAGAAGACAGGGGTCGGCCTACGAGCAGTACTTC. This codes for CASRRQGSAYEQYF.

This clone came up once. CDR3 protein: CASSLAPGQGPFATNEKLFF. CDR3 nucleotides: TGTGCCAGCAGTTTAGCCCCGGGACAGGGACCGTTCGCAACTAATGAAAAACTGTTTTTT. V and J are TRBV27 and TRBJ1-4; TRBD1 matches at 9 bases. V was pared by 2 bases and J by 0 bases, with 13 bases of the junction left unmatched. The germline CDR1 and CDR2 sequences are MNHEY and SMNVEV (reference sequence). CDR3 length equals 20 residues.

V gene TRBV6-5 combines with J gene TRBJ2-7; 8 bases are shared with TRBD2. The ends lost 6 bases at V and 4 bases at J; junction bases unmatched: 8. The CDR3 is 14 residues long. Germline loops: CDR1 MNHEY, CDR2 SVGAGI. The DNA for the CDR3 is TGTGCCAGCAGGGGACGCGGGAGGTGGTACGAGCAGTACTTC. Amino acids: CASRGRGRWYEQYF.

The rearrangement joins TRBV11-2 to TRBJ2-7; 9 bases match TRBD1. CDR3 length: 15 amino acids. Trimming cost V 5 bases and J 5 bases; bases outside gene matches: 10. Looked up from germline, CDR1 is SGHAT and CDR2 is FQNNGV. CDR3 DNA: TGTGCCAGCAGCACGATAGGAGGGGACAGGGACGAGCAGTACTTC. Translation: CASSTIGGDRDEQYF.

The V gene is TRBV5-4, the J gene TRBJ2-3; 8 bases match TRBD1. Germline CDR1 is SGHNT and CDR2 is YYREEE (reference sequence). This CDR3 has 16 residues. V shed 0 bases, J shed 5 bases, and the junction held 8 bases outside the gene matches. CDR3: CASSLAGQGAIDTQYF. The CDR3 coding sequence is TGTGCCAGCAGCTTGGCCGGGCAGGGGGCGATAGATACGCAGTATTTT.

The V call is TRBV7-7, the J call TRBJ2-1; tentatively, D is TRBD1 or TRBD2 (6 bases each). There are 14 residues in the CDR3. CDR1 and CDR2 (germline): SSHAT, FNYEAQ (reference sequence). CDR3 loop: CASGEQGVHNEQFF. In nucleotides, the CDR3 is TGTGCTAGCGGCGAACAGGGTGTCCACAATGAGCAGTTCTTC.

The chain carries TRBV2 and TRBJ2-5; D is possibly TRBD1 (6 bases). There are 16 residues in the CDR3. In germline, CDR1 is SNHLY, CDR2 FYNNEI. V was trimmed by 4 bases and J by 3 bases, leaving 18 bases between them. Here the CDR3 reads CASSGPIGRGKETQYF. For the CDR3, the DNA is TGTGCCAGCAGTGGGCCCATCGGCAGGGGAAAAGAGACCCAGTACTTC.

The J gene is TRBJ2-7, the V gene TRBV6-5; tentatively, D is TRBD2 (6 bases). Germline lookup yields CDR1 MNHEY and CDR2 SVGAGI. This CDR3 contains 13 residues. Trimming stripped 2 bases from V and 6 bases from J, with 11 bases between. This chain's CDR3 is CASSYELAGEQYF. CDR3 DNA: TGTGCCAGCAGTTACGAACTAGCCGGCGAGCAGTACTTC.

The chain links TRBV6-1 to TRBJ1-5; D gene uncertain. The length of the CDR3 is 16 residues. The V gene lost 2 bases and the J gene lost 5 bases, with 16 bases spanning the gap. Per the germline V gene, CDR1 is MNHNS and CDR2 is SASEGT. The CDR3 loop is CASSENIPEIDQPQHF. The DNA for the CDR3 is TGTGCCAGCAGTGAAAATATTCCGGAGATTGATCAGCCCCAGCATTTT.

The rearrangement links TRBV7-9 to TRBJ1-5, with D hard to call. Germline V lookup: CDR1 SEHNR, CDR2 FQNEAQ (reference sequence). The CDR3 has 14 amino acids. The V gene lost 1 base and the J gene lost 4 bases, with 8 bases spanning the gap. The CDR3 DNA is TGTGCCAGCAGCTTAGGGGGAGTAAATCAGCCCCAGCATTTT. It encodes CASSLGGVNQPQHF.

This clone was seen just once. This sequence joins TRBV30 and TRBJ1-4; TRBD1 might be the D (5 bases). Germline V gene data show CDR1 as GTSNPN and CDR2 as SVGIG (reference sequence). The ends were cut back, 0 bases at V and 6 bases at J, with 11 bases in the middle. The CDR3 has 14 amino acids. This chain's CDR3 is CAWSVGGGYEKLFF. In nucleotides, the CDR3 is TGTGCCTGGAGTGTAGGCGGGGGATATGAAAAACTGTTTTTT.

This chain joins TRBV6-5 and TRBJ1-2; 9 bases map to TRBD1. Trimming took 6 bases from V and 7 from J; bases not matched to a gene: 9. Looked up from germline, CDR1 is MNHEY and CDR2 is SVGAGI. This CDR3 spans 14 amino acids. The CDR3 here is CASSPQGQGGGYTF. The CDR3 DNA sequence: TGTGCCAGCAGCCCCCAGGGACAGGGCGGTGGCTACACCTTC.

The chain carries TRBV19 and TRBJ2-7, with TRBD2 matching 9 bases. CDR1 is LNHDA and CDR2 is SQIVND in the germline V gene (reference sequence). V lost 5 bases to trimming and J lost 0 bases; unmatched junction nucleotides: 11. The CDR3 has 17 residues. The CDR3 nucleotides read TGTGCCAGTAGTCCGGGACTAGCTTCCTATGGCTCCTACGAGCAGTACTTC. As protein: CASSPGLASYGSYEQYF. Complete variable domain (other parts from reference TRBV19 and TRBJ2-7): DGGITQSPKYLFRKEGQNVTLSCEQNLNHDAMYWYRQDPGQGLRLIYYSQIVNDFQKGDIAEGYSVSREKKESFPLTVTSAQKNPTAFYLCASSPGLASYGSYEQYFGPGTRLTVT.

The chain uses TRBV11-2 and TRBJ1-5; D is ambiguous. Germline V gene data show CDR1 as SGHAT and CDR2 as FQNNGV. V was pared by 1 base and J by 5 bases, with 9 bases between. The CDR3 sequence is 14 residues long. The CDR3 loop is CASSLGAGYQPQHF. The CDR3 DNA reads TGTGCCAGCAGCTTAGGTGCGGGGTATCAGCCCCAGCATTTT.

Here the CDR3 reads CASTSGTGINIQYF. CDR3 DNA sequence: TGTGCCAGCACCTCTGGGACAGGCATCAACATTCAGTACTTC. V is TRBV5-8 and J is TRBJ2-4; 8 bases are a match to TRBD1. The CDR3 runs to 14 residues. Germline trimming cut 6 bases from V and 7 bases from J; bases unmatched to any gene: 9. Per the germline V gene, CDR1 is SGHTS and CDR2 is YDEGEE.